This T cell receptor (beta chain) was identified during a study of cytotoxic CD8 clonotypes in ibrutinib-treated CLL. Study as a whole: Partial response was seen in approximately 24 patients and complete response in 2; after median around 5.5 years, around 15 stayed remitted, around 12 progressed.

The repertoire was sequenced with immunoSEQ multiplex PCR; TCRdb's copy has only in-frame clones and lacks some. The top ten hold roughly 6.7% of the sample, which has hundreds of thousands of clones, roughly two thirds seen once. V was clipped by 4 bases and J by 0 bases; unmatched bases: 4. The V gene's germline CDR1 is MNHNS and CDR2 SASEGT. CDR3 length: 15 residues. This chain connects TRBV6-1 to TRBJ2-3, with 7 bases lining up with TRBD1. This receptor was taken from a human donor with chronic lymphocytic leukemia. Sample: PBMCs, taken after 36 months of ibrutinib treatment. The CDR3 DNA reads as TGTGCCAGCAGTGGGACAGGTCATAGCACAGATACGCAGTATTTT. Amino acid sequence: CASSGTGHSTDTQYF.